This T cell receptor (beta chain) was captured by sequencing in a study of T cell responses to AZD1222 COVID-19 vaccine. TCRdb's copy holds only in-frame clones and misses some; the assay was immunoSEQ multiplex PCR. In the table there are about 110,000 clones, 80% to 85% of which are singletons. Sample: peripheral blood, taken on day 0 of AZD1222 vaccination. This receptor was identified in an adult in good health.

In nucleotides, the CDR3 is TGCGCCAGCAGCCAATGGGACAGGGGGGACCAGCCCCAGCATTTT. Translated, it gives CASSQWDRGDQPQHF. The J gene is TRBJ1-5, the V gene TRBV4-1; TRBD1 agrees at 11 bases. The CDR3 length is 15 residues. The trim removed 2 bases at V and 7 bases at J, leaving 4 bases unmatched. The V gene's germline CDR1 is MGHRA and CDR2 YSYEKL.